The T cell receptor (beta chain) under discussion was sequenced for a study of regulatory T cells in long-lasting Graves disease. Findings of the study overall: Persistent patients shared more public clonotypes (roughly 2,800) than new patients (nearly 1,000).

As concerns this clonotype: Its antigen is currently unknown.

The sample's time point: persistent/refractory GD, antithyroid drugs over 5 years with positive TRAb. Making the TCR library involved RNA that had been extracted from PBMCs. The CDR3 spans 14 residues. The ends lost 7 bases at V and 5 bases at J; junction bases unmatched: 7. CDR1 and CDR2 (germline): MNHNS, SASEGT. HTBI primers from iRepertoire and Arm-PCR of CDR3 regions yielded the TCR beta libraries. TCRdb analysed the multiplex PCR reads with MiXCR anew, one entry per CDR3 protein. Counted here are around 510,000 distinct CDR3 sequences, 20% to 25% occurring once; the ten biggest clones make up over 7.5%.

The rearrangement joins TRBV6-1 to TRBJ2-1; 8 nucleotides align to TRBD2. Sequencing was performed on peripheral blood mononuclear cells (PBMCs), taken when the disease was refractory, from a patient treated with antithyroid drugs. The source of this sequence is a female donor with Graves disease. CDR3 amino acids: CASNPLAEDNEQFF. DNA for the CDR3: TGTGCCAGCAACCCACTAGCGGAAGACAATGAGCAGTTCTTC.